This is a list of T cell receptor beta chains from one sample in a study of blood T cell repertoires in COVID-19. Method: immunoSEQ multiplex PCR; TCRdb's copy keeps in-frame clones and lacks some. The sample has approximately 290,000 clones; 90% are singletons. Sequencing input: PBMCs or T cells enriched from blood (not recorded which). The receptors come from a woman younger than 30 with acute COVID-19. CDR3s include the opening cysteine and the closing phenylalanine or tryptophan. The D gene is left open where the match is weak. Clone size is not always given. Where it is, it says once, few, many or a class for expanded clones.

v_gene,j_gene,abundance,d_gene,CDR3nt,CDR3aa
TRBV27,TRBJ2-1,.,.,TGTGCCAGCAGCTCAGGGTTATACAATGAGCAGTTCTTC,CASSSGLYNEQFF
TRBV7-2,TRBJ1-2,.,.,TGTGCCAGCAGCCCCGACTCTAACTATGGCTACACCTTC,CASSPDSNYGYTF
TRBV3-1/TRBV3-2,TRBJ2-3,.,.,TGTGCCAGCAGCTTACCGGGGTCCCCGCAGTATTTT,CASSLPGSPQYF
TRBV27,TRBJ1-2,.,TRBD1,TGTGCCAGCAGCCGAACCACAGGGGACTATGGCTACACCTTC,CASSRTTGDYGYTF
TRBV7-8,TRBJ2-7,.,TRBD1,TGTGCCAGCAGCTCAAGTGACAGGGGGTACTACGAGCAGTACTTC,CASSSSDRGYYEQYF
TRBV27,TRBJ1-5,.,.,TGTGCCAGTTCTGTGAGGCCGCGGAATCAGCCCCAGCATTTT,CASSVRPRNQPQHF
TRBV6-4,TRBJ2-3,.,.,TGTGCCAGCAGTGACCGGAGGACAGCGACGGGCTGGATAATCACAGATACGCAGTATTTT,CASSDRRTATGWIITDTQYF
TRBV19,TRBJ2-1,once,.,TGTGCCAGTAGTACCCCGACAGGCTCCCTCTACAATGAGCAGTTCTTC,CASSTPTGSLYNEQFF
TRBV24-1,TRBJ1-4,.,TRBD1,TGTGCCACCAGTGACCCCGGGACAGGGGTTGAAAAACTGTTTTTT,CATSDPGTGVEKLFF
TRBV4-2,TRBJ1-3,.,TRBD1,TGTGCCAGCAGCCTTAGGACAGGGGGGGATGTAGGAAACACCATATATTTT,CASSLRTGGDVGNTIYF
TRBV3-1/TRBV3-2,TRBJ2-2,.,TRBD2,TGTGCCAGCAGCTGGACGCTAGCGGGAGGGGAGCTGTTTTTT,CASSWTLAGGELFF
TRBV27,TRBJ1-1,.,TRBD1,TGTGCCAGCAGTCCTCTCGACAGGGTGAACACTGAAGCTTTCTTT,CASSPLDRVNTEAFF
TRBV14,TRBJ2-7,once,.,TGTGCCAGCAGCCGGGACTTTTCCTACGAGCAGTACTTC,CASSRDFSYEQYF
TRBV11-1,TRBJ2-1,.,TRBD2,TGTGCCAGCAGCTTCGGTAGCGGGACCACCTACAATGAGCAGTTCTTC,CASSFGSGTTYNEQFF
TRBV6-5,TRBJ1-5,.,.,TGTGCCAGCAGGAGGACAGTCGATCAGCCCCAGCATTTT,CASRRTVDQPQHF
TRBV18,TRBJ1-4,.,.,TGTGCCAGCTCACCGAACGGTGCAACTAATGAAAAACTGTTTTTT,CASSPNGATNEKLFF
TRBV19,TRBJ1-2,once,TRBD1,TGTGCCAGTAGCGACAGGGTGGACAACTATGGCTACACCTTC,CASSDRVDNYGYTF
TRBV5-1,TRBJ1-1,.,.,TGCGCCAGCAGCTATACAGGGAGTTTATCTGAAGCTTTCTTT,CASSYTGSLSEAFF
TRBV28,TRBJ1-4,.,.,TGTGCCAGCAGTAGTCCCGGGGCTAATGAAAAACTGTTTTTT,CASSSPGANEKLFF
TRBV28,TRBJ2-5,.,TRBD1,TGTGCCAGCAGTTTGGGGGACAGGGGGTTCGGGGAGACCCAGTACTTC,CASSLGDRGFGETQYF
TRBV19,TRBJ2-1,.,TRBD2,TGTGCCAGTAGTATAAGGAGGGCTAGCGGAGACAATGAGCAGTTCTTC,CASSIRRASGDNEQFF
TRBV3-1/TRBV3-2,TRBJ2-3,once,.,TGTGCCAGCAGCCCGTGGGACACCGGGACAGATACGCAGTATTTT,CASSPWDTGTDTQYF
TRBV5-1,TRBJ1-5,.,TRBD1,TGCGCCAGCAGCCGGGGGGACAGGGAAAACCAGCCCCAGCATTTT,CASSRGDRENQPQHF
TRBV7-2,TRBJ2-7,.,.,TGTGCCAGCAGCTACCTGACTAGTGGTATCTACGAGCAGTACTTC,CASSYLTSGIYEQYF
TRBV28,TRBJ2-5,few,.,TGTGCCAGCAGTTTCGTTCCTCAGGAGACCCAGTACTTC,CASSFVPQETQYF
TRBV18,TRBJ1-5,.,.,TGTGCCAGCTCACCAACAGGGCATAGCAATCAGCCCCAGCATTTT,CASSPTGHSNQPQHF
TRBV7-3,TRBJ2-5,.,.,TGTGCCAGCAGCCTCAACCTCCAGGAGACCCAGTACTTC,CASSLNLQETQYF
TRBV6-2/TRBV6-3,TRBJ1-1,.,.,TGTGCCAGCAGTTACTTACTCACGACGGGTTTGGTGCCCCCTGAAGCTTTCTTT,CASSYLLTTGLVPPEAFF
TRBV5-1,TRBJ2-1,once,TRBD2,TGCGCCAGCAGCTTGGCTAGCGGGGCCTACAATGAGCAGTTCTTC,CASSLASGAYNEQFF
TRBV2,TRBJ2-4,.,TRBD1,TGTGCCAGCAGCGTAGGGGGCGGCAAAAACATTCAGTACTTC,CASSVGGGKNIQYF
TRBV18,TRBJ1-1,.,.,TGTGCCAGCTCACCGGGAGTCATGAACACTGAAGCTTTCTTT,CASSPGVMNTEAFF